This entry features one T cell receptor beta chain sequence. These data are taken from a study of blood T cell repertoires in COVID-19. Whole-study context: The United States, Italy and Spain provided the acute and convalescent COVID-19 samples.

The CDR3 contains 15 residues. CDR1 MNHEY and CDR2 SVGAGI come from the germline V gene. Unmatched junction bases numbered 5, after V lost 2 bases and J lost 2 bases. Clones were sequenced by immunoSEQ multiplex PCR, and TCRdb holds only the in-frame ones, with some missing. The sample consists of about 140,000 clones, around nine tenths of them appearing once. This chain connects TRBV6-5 to TRBJ2-7, with 8 bases fitting TRBD1. The sequenced sample consisted of peripheral blood. This receptor was obtained from a woman in her 50s with acute or convalescent COVID-19. CDR3 nucleotide sequence: TGTGCCAGCAGTTACGTCCGGACAGGGACCTACGAGCAGTACTTC. The encoded protein is CASSYVRTGTYEQYF.